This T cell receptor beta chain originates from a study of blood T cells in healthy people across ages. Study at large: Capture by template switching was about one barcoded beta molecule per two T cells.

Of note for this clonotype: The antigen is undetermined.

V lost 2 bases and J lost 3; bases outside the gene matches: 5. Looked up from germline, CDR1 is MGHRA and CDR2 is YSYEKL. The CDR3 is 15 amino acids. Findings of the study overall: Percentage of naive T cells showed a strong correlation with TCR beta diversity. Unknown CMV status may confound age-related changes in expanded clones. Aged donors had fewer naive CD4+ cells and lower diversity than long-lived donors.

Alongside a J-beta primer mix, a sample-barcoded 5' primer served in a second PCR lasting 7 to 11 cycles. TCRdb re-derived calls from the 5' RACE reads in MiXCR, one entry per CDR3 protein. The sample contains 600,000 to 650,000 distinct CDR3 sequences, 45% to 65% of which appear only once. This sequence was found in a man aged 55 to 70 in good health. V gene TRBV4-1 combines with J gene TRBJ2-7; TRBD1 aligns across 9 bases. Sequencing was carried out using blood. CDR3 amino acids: CASSQPGQGFYEQYF. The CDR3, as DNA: TGCGCCAGCAGCCAACCGGGACAGGGCTTCTACGAGCAGTACTTC.